Below, one T cell receptor (beta chain) is given with its context. Assay: immunoSEQ multiplex PCR; the TCRdb copy retains only in-frame clones and omits some. Here the sample spans around 87,000 clones, just over 85% being singletons. The CDR3 length is 16 residues. The V gene lost 2 bases and the J gene lost 1 base, with 14 bases spanning the gap. CDR1 is KGHSY and CDR2 is FQNENV in the germline V gene. This record comes from a study of T cell responses to AZD1222 COVID-19 vaccine. As for the study in general: Combined were second doses at about 4 or about 12 weeks.

This sequence was found in an adult in good health. The V and J genes are TRBV16 and TRBJ1-2; D perhaps matches TRBD1 (5 bases). The material was peripheral blood, obtained on day 0 of AZD1222 vaccination. The chain's CDR3 is CASSQDRTRFNYGYTF. CDR3 nucleotides: TGTGCCAGCAGCCAAGACCGGACAAGATTTAACTATGGCTACACCTTC.